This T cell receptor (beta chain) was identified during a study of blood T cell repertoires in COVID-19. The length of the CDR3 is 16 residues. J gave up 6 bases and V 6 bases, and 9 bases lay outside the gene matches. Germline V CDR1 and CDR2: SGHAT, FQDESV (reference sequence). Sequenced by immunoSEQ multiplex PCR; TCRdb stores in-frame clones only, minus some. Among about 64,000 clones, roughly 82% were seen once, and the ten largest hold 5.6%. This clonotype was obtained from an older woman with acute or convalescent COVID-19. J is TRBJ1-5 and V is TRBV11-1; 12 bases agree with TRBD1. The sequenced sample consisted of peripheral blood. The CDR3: CASRSRDRGPSQPQHF. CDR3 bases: TGTGCCAGCAGGTCCCGGGACAGGGGGCCAAGTCAGCCCCAGCATTTT.